This T cell receptor (beta chain) is from a study of blood T cell repertoires in COVID-19 (TCRdb year 2020). Broadly, across the study: Samples from collaborators originated in the United States, Italy and Spain and spanned both the acute and convalescent phases of COVID-19. The material from the prospective study consisted of cDNA or gDNA derived from T cells, B-cell-depleted T cells, or PBMCs. Subjects who had been exposed to COVID-19, were actively infected with it, or had recovered from it provided the deeply sampled blood TCRbeta repertoires that made up the dataset. A freely available public database, intended as a resource for researchers studying the immune response to SARS-CoV-2, is where the repertoires were released. Samples came from the ongoing ImmuneRACE study (first 160 participants) plus 1,254 subjects from 6 global collaborators. A de-identified subject ID, COVID-19 status, age in years and sex were almost always included in the sample metadata. Where HLA class I and class II types were available, the types were taken from metadata supplied by the sample provider, not from assay-based typing.

Collaborating institutions collected whole blood in K2EDTA tubes following their own protocols. Collaborator samples were shipped for TCRbeta analysis as frozen whole blood, isolated PBMCs, or DNA extracted from either sample type. Beyond this particular receptor, the publication reports: Clinical and demographic metadata were provided uncurated, with the amount varying by source and participant.

TCRbeta CDR3 regions were amplified from genomic DNA by means of the immunoSEQ Assay, a bias-controlled multiplex PCR. The authors' pipeline ran thus. The number of nucleated cells in each sample was estimated by amplification of reference gene primers within the assay. Sequence reads were collapsed and filtered to measure the absolute abundance of every unique TCRbeta CDR3 rearrangement. For each sample, productive Simpson clonality was calculated as the square root of Simpson's diversity index over productive rearrangements. TCRdb limited this immuneACCESS table to in-frame rearrangements with V and J called. A share of clones is missing; checked studies link under half to unresolved V genes, and the rest is unexplained. From that table come the V and J calls and clone size; the DNA was used to work out D and trimming. This sample holds about 99,000 clones; 79% were observed only once. The ten largest account for around 18% of the sample.

A remark on this clone: Its antigen is unknown. Base qualities are not recorded, but no much larger clone differs from it by a single base.

Sequenced material: peripheral blood. The receptor's source is a woman aged 80 or over with active or convalescent COVID-19.

For the CDR3, the sequence is CATSDEQQGAGQFF. The sequenced DNA: TGTGCCACCAGTGATGAACAACAGGGGGCTGGGCAGTTCTTC. Recombination connected TRBV24-1 to TRBJ2-1, with 9 bases matching TRBD1. Based on the germline V gene, the CDR1 and CDR2 sequences are KGHDR and SFDVKD. The CDR3 spans 14 residues, from the cysteine through the phenylalanine. Only CDR3 DNA remains: 42 bases, in frame from the first base. The germline V end is reduced by 3 bases and the J end by 12 bases; junction bases left unmatched: 8.